A single sample is the source of the 23 T cell receptor beta chains below, sequenced in a study of molecular identifiers for immune sequencing clone quantification. One entry per CDR3 protein, called by TCRdb with MiXCR from the PCR reads. The table records about 640,000 distinct CDR3 sequences, just under 20% of them present only once. The specimen sequenced was naive CD8+ T cells from blood, with Jurkat cell RNA spiked in. Subset noted: FACS-sorted CD8+CD4-CCR7+CD45RA+ naive T cells. All receptors derive from a human donor in good health. Some libraries in this study had Jurkat cell RNA spiked in.

This clonotype has ten or more counts. DNA of the CDR3: TGTGCCAGCAGCTTAGACCGGGAGCAGTACTTC. It translates to CASSLDREQYF. The chain employs TRBV7-9 and TRBJ2-7; no clear D gene. This CDR3 has 11 amino acids. The V end lost 1 base, the J end lost 7 bases, and 5 bases lay between the germline ends. Germline CDR1 reads SEHNR; CDR2 reads FQNEAQ (reference sequence). The complete variable domain, with remaining parts taken from reference TRBV7-9 and TRBJ2-7, reads DTGVSQNPRHKITKRGQNVTFRCDPISEHNRLYWYRQTLGQGPEFLTYFQNEAQLEKSRLLSDRFSAERPKGSFSTLEIQRTEQGDSAMYLCASSLDREQYFGPGTRLTVT.

Concerning this clonotype: A clone one base away is much larger, so this may be a read error. The J gene is TRBJ2-5, the V gene TRBV4-2, with D unclear. Germline V lookup: CDR1 LGHNA, CDR2 YNFKEQ. The CDR3 is made up of 12 amino acids. In DNA, the CDR3 is TGTGCCAGCGGCCATCAAGCAGAGACCCAGTACTTC. This translates into CASGHQAETQYF.

In the case of this clonotype: A much larger clone lies a single base off, so this may be a read error. The V call is TRBV7-3, the J call TRBJ2-7; TRBD2 is a possible D gene (6 bases). The length of the CDR3 is 16 residues. The germline CDR1 and CDR2 sequences are SGHTA and FQGTGA. CDR3 residues: CASSSPLWGVHYGQYF. The CDR3 DNA follows: TGTGCCAGCAGCTCTCCCCTTTGGGGGGTACACTACGGGCAGTACTTC.

This clonotype was observed a few times. The chain recombines TRBV29-1 with TRBJ2-7; 8 nucleotides align to TRBD2. V was clipped by 6 bases and J by 3 bases; unmatched bases: 7. This CDR3 is built from 13 residues. Germline lookup yields CDR1 SQVTM and CDR2 ANQGSEA. The CDR3: CSVFTSGLYEQYF. Written as DNA, the CDR3 is TGCAGCGTCTTTACTAGCGGTCTCTACGAGCAGTACTTC.

This clonotype has a count of ten or more. In DNA form, the CDR3 reads TGCAGTGCTAGAGTTGCAGGGAGTTACGAGCAGTACTTC. Residues: CSARVAGSYEQYF. This chain links TRBV20-1 with TRBJ2-7; either TRBD1 or TRBD2 may supply D (5 bases each). V was clipped by 1 base and J by 4 bases, with 11 bases between them. Germline CDR1 and CDR2: DFQATT and SNEGSKA (reference sequence). The CDR3 runs to 13 residues.

This clonotype was seen a single time. A much larger clone is a single base away; this may be a read error. The rearrangement uses TRBV4-1 and TRBJ1-1; D is undetermined. Per the germline V gene, CDR1 is MGHRA and CDR2 is YSYEKL. The CDR3 has 15 residues. V lost 1 base and J 3 bases, leaving 12 bases between the germline ends. DNA for the CDR3: TGCGCCAGCAGCCAAGCGCAGGAGATAGACACTGAAGCTTTCTTT. Translating gives CASSQAQEIDTEAFF.

This clonotype was counted many times. The V and J genes are TRBV4-1 and TRBJ2-7; the match to TRBD1 covers 9 bases. The V gene end was trimmed by 2 bases and the J gene end by 7 bases; junction bases not matched to a gene: 9. CDR1 MGHRA and CDR2 YSYEKL come from the germline V gene. The CDR3 has 15 amino acids. CDR3 in amino acids: CASSQIGQGLGEQYF. The CDR3 region has the DNA TGCGCCAGCAGCCAAATCGGACAGGGGCTGGGGGAGCAGTACTTC.

This chain joins TRBV20-1 and TRBJ1-5; D is possibly TRBD1 (5 bases). V lost 5 bases and J lost 4, with 18 bases in between. Germline-derived CDR1 and CDR2 are DFQATT and SNEGSKA (reference sequence). This CDR3 contains 15 residues. The CDR3 DNA reads as TGCAGTGCTTCCTCCGAGAGGGGACCTAATCAGCCCCAGCATTTT. It codes for CSASSERGPNQPQHF.

This clonotype appeared many times. The rearrangement links TRBV30 to TRBJ1-6; D gene unclear. V lost 4 bases and J lost 10, with 14 bases in between. This CDR3 has 13 residues. Germline V gene sequence: CDR1 GTSNPN, CDR2 SVGIG (reference sequence). The CDR3 DNA sequence: TGTGCCTGGATGTCCGCCCCTCGATCACCCCTCCACTTT. It specifies CAWMSAPRSPLHF.

At least ten counts were recorded for this clonotype. J is TRBJ2-7 and V is TRBV29-1, with D unclear. Trimming cost V 4 bases and J 1 base, with 8 bases left between them. Germline V gives CDR1 SQVTM, CDR2 ANQGSEA. The CDR3 is made up of 12 amino acids. The CDR3 here is CSVVDGSYEQYF. As DNA, the CDR3 is TGCAGCGTTGTTGACGGATCCTACGAGCAGTACTTC.

In this sample, this clonotype turned up many times. This chain links TRBV7-9 with TRBJ2-7, with D hard to call. The length of the CDR3 is 14 residues. Germline-derived CDR1 and CDR2 are SEHNR and FQNEAQ (reference sequence). The V end lost 0 bases, the J end lost 3 bases, and 9 bases lay between the germline ends. In DNA form, the CDR3 reads TGTGCCAGCAGCTTAGCTCCAGAAGTCTACGAGCAGTACTTC. Translated, it gives CASSLAPEVYEQYF.

This clonotype was detected ten times or more. The CDR3: CASSLEGPTVSNYGYTF. In DNA, the CDR3 is TGTGCCAGCAGCTTGGAGGGGCCGACAGTCTCTAACTATGGCTACACCTTC. The chain recombines TRBV5-6 with TRBJ1-2, with a weak D call TRBD1 (5 bases). Germline values: CDR1 SGHDT, CDR2 YYEEEE. Between the trimmed V and J ends, which lost 0 bases and 0 bases, there was a span of 15 bases. This CDR3 has 17 amino acids.

The table lists this clonotype with a count of one. A much more abundant neighbour one base away suggests this may be a read error. CDR3 residues: CASSSTAGDTDTQYF. CDR3 bases: TGTGCCAGCAGCTCCACAGCGGGAGACACAGATACGCAGTATTTT. The chain joins TRBV7-3 to TRBJ2-3; TRBD2 aligns across 8 bases. J was trimmed by 2 bases and V by 4 bases; bases with no gene match: 5. Germline V gives CDR1 SGHTA, CDR2 FQGTGA. The length of the CDR3 is 15 residues.

Notes on this clonotype: This may stem from a read error, because a much larger clone lies one nucleotide away. The V call is TRBV30, the J call TRBJ2-5; D remains ambiguous. Germline V gene lookup returns CDR1 GTSNPN and CDR2 SVGIG (reference sequence). Deletions cut 1 base from V and 1 base from J, with 7 bases between. This CDR3 has 13 amino acids. The CDR3 is CAWSGLGQETQYF. CDR3 in DNA: TGTGCCTGGAGTGGGTTAGGCCAAGAGACCCAGTACTTC.

The sample holds many counts of this clonotype. The chain uses TRBV5-1 and TRBJ2-5; TRBD2 agrees at 8 bases. From germline, CDR1 is SGHRS and CDR2 YFSETQ. There are 14 residues in the CDR3. The junction had 5 bases not matched to a gene; V was cut back by 2 bases and J by 5 bases. DNA of the CDR3: TGCGCCAGCAGCTTCTCGGGGGGGGAGGAGACCCAGTACTTC. Protein product: CASSFSGGEETQYF.

This clonotype was seen more than once but under ten times. The V and J genes are TRBV12-3 or TRBV12-4 and TRBJ1-1; D possibly corresponds to TRBD1 (6 bases). CDR3 length equals 16 residues. The V gene lost 4 bases and the J gene lost 2 bases, with 17 bases spanning the gap. The CDR3 bases are TGTGCCAGCAGTTCCTTACAGGGACCCCTTAACACTGAAGCTTTCTTT. Protein sequence: CASSSLQGPLNTEAFF.

V is TRBV7-2 and J is TRBJ2-7; a possible D gene is TRBD1 (5 bases). V lost 2 bases and J 3 bases, leaving 17 bases between the germline ends. CDR1 and CDR2 from the germline V gene are SGHTA and FQGNSA. This CDR3 spans 16 amino acids. The CDR3 sequence is CASSLIVTGSYYEQYF. Written as DNA, the CDR3 is TGTGCCAGCAGCTTAATTGTAACAGGCTCCTACTACGAGCAGTACTTC.

With respect to this clonotype: A much larger clone is a single base away; this may be a read error. The missing conserved phenylalanine or tryptophan at the end of this CDR3 makes a read error likely. The chain employs TRBV20-1 and TRBJ2-2, with D perhaps assigned TRBD1 or TRBD2 (6 bases each). Per germline, CDR1 DFQATT and CDR2 SNEGSKA (reference sequence). The germline V and J ends were trimmed by 7 bases and 4 bases, with 19 bases remaining between them. The CDR3 is 15 amino acids. The CDR3 region is CSVREDSLGTGELFS. The CDR3 bases are TGCAGTGTCAGGGAGGACAGTCTGGGCACCGGGGAGCTGTTTTCT.

This clonotype was found many times. The chain uses TRBV7-9 and TRBJ1-1, with TRBD1 as a possible D gene (5 bases). Germline CDR1 is SEHNR and CDR2 is FQNEAQ (reference sequence). The CDR3 extends over 14 amino acids. Trimming stripped 4 bases from V and 3 bases from J, with 12 bases between. CDR3 sequence reads: CASSSRQGYTEAFF. In DNA form, the CDR3 reads TGTGCCAGCAGCTCCCGGCAGGGTTACACTGAAGCTTTCTTT.

Comments on this clonotype: Possible read error: a much larger clone is one base away. V is TRBV14 and J is TRBJ1-1; no definite D call. The CDR3 extends over 16 amino acids. CDR1 SGHDN and CDR2 FVKESK come from the germline V gene. CDR3 residues: CASNQVVGTVYTEAFF. The CDR3, as DNA: TGTGCCAGCAACCAAGTTGTGGGAACAGTTTACACTGAAGCTTTCTTT.

This clonotype occurred many times. The rearrangement links TRBV9 to TRBJ1-5; 7 bases are shared with TRBD1. The junction had 4 bases not matched to a gene; V was cut back by 4 bases and J by 0 bases. CDR1 and CDR2 (germline): SGDLS, YYNGEE. This CDR3 contains 15 residues. The DNA of the CDR3 is TGTGCCAGCAGCACGACAGGGAATAGCAATCAGCCCCAGCATTTT. Protein product: CASSTTGNSNQPQHF.

Notes on this clonotype: This clone may be a read error of a much larger clone one base away. The chain combines TRBV4-2 with TRBJ2-5; D is ambiguous. This CDR3 has 14 amino acids. The germline CDR1 and CDR2 sequences are LGHNA and YNFKEQ. For the CDR3, the DNA is TGTGCCAGCAGCCAGCCCATCGGTTCAGAGACCCGGTACTTC. Translating gives CASSQPIGSETRYF.

There are many counts of this clonotype. This chain uses TRBV6-1 with TRBJ1-1; D gene unclear. The CDR3 has 14 amino acids. V dropped 2 bases and J dropped 4 bases, with 11 bases sitting between them. CDR1 and CDR2 (germline): MNHNS, SASEGT. The CDR3: CASSEWPGSTEAFF. The CDR3 DNA reads as TGTGCCAGCAGTGAATGGCCGGGGAGCACTGAAGCTTTCTTT.